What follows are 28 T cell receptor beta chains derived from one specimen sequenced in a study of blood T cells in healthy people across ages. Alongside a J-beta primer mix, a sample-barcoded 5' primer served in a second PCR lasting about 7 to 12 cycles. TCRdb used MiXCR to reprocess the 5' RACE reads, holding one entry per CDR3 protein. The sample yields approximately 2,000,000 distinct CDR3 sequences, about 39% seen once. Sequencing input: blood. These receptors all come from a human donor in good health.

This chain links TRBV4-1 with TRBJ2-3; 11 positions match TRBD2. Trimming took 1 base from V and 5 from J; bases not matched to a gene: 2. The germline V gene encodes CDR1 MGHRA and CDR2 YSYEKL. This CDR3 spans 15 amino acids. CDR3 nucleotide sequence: TGCGCCAGCAGCCAAGTTCTAGCGGGAGGAGATACGCAGTATTTT. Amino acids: CASSQVLAGGDTQYF.

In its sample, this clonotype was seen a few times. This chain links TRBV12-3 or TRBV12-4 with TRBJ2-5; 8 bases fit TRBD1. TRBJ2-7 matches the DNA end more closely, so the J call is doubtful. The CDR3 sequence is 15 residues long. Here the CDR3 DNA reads TGTGCCAGCAGTGAAGGACAGGGACCGAGCCACGAGCAGTACTTC. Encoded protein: CASSEGQGPSHEQYF.

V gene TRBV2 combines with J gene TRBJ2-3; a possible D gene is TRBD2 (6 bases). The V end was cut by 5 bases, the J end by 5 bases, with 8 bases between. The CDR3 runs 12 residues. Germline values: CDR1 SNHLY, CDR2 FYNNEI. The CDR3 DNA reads TGTGCCAGCAGTAAGACTAGAGATACGCAGTATTTT. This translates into CASSKTRDTQYF.

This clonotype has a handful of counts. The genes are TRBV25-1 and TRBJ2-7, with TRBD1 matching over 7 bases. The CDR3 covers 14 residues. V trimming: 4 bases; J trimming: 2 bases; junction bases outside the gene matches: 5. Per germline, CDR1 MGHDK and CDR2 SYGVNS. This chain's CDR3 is CASSAPGQTYEQYF. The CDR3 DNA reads TGTGCCAGCAGTGCCCCGGGACAGACCTACGAGCAGTACTTC.

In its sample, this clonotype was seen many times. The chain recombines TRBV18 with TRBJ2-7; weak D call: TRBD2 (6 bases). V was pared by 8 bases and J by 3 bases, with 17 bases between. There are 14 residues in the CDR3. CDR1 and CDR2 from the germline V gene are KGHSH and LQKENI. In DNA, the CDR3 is TGTGCCAGCAGTCCGCCGGGACTTTTCTACGAGCAGTACTTC. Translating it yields CASSPPGLFYEQYF.

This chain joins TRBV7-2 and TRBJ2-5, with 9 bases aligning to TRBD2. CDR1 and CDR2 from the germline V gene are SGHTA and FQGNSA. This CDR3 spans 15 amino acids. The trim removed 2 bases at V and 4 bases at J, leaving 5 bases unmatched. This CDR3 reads CASSLMAGGPETQYF. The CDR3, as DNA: TGTGCCAGCAGCTTAATGGCGGGGGGGCCAGAGACCCAGTACTTC.

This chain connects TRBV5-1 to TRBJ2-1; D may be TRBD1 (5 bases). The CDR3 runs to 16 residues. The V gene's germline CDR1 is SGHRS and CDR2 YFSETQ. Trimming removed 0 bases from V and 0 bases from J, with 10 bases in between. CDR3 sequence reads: CASSLEPDSSYNEQFF. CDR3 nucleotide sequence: TGCGCCAGCAGCTTGGAGCCCGACAGCTCCTACAATGAGCAGTTCTTC. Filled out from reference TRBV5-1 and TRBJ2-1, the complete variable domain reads KAGVTQTPRYLIKTRGQQVTLSCSPISGHRSVSWYQQTPGQGLQFLFEYFSETQRNKGNFPGRFSGRQFSNSRSEMNVSTLELGDSALYLCASSLEPDSSYNEQFFGPGTRLTVL.

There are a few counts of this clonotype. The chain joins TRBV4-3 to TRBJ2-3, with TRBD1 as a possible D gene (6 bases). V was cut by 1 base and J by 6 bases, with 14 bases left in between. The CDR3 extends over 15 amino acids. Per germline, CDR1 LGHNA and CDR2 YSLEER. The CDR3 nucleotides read TGCGCCAGCAGCCAAGGGCTATTAAGGGGGGATACGCAGTATTTT. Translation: CASSQGLLRGDTQYF.

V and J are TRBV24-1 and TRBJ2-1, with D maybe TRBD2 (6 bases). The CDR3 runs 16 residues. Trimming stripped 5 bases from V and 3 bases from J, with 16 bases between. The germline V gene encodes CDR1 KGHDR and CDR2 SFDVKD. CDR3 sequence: CATSGSSRGLYNEQFF. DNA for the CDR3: TGTGCCACCAGTGGTTCTTCTCGGGGACTCTACAATGAGCAGTTCTTC.

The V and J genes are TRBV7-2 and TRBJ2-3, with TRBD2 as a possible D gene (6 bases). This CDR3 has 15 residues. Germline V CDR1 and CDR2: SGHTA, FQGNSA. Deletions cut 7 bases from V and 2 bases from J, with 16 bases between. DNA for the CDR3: TGTGCCAGCAATATCGTTGGGGGGTCCACAGATACGCAGTATTTT. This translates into CASNIVGGSTDTQYF.

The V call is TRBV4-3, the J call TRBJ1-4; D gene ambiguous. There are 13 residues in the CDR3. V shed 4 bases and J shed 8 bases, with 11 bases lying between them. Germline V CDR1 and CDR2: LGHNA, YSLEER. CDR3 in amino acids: CASSPSNGEKLFF. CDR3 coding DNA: TGCGCCAGCAGCCCCTCCAATGGGGAAAAACTGTTTTTT.

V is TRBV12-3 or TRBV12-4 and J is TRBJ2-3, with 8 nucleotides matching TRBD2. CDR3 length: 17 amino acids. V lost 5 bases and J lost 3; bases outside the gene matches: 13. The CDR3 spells CASSPRLAWVITDTQYF. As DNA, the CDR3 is TGTGCCAGCAGTCCAAGACTAGCGTGGGTGATAACAGATACGCAGTATTTT.

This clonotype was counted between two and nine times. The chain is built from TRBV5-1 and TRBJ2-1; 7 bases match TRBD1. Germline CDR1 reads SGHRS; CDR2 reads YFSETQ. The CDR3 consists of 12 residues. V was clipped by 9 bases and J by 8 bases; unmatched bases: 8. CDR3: CAIRQGGDEQFF. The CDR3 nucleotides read TGCGCCATTCGACAGGGCGGCGATGAGCAGTTCTTC.

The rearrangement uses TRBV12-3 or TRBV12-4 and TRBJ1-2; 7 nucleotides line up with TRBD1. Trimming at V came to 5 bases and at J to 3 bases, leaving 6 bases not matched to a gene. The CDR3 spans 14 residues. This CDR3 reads CASSIGTVDYGYTF. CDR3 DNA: TGTGCCAGCAGTATCGGGACAGTCGACTATGGCTACACCTTC.

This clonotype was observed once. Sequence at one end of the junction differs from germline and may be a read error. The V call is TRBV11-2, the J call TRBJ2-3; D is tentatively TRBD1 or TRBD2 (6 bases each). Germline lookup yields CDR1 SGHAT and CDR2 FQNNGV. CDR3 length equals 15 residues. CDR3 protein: CAGSFLGGRTDTQYF. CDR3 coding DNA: TGTGCCGGCAGCTTCCTGGGGGGCCGCACAGATACGCAGTATTTT.

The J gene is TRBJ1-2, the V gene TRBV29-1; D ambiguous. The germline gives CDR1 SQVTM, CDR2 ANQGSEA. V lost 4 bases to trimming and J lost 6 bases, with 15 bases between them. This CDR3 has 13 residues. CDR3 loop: CSVAPVLGNGYTF. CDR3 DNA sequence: TGCAGCGTTGCGCCGGTGTTAGGCAATGGCTACACCTTC. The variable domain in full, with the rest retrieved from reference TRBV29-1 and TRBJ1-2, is SAVISQKPSRDICQRGTSLTIQCQVDSQVTMMFWYRQQPGQSLTLIATANQGSEATYESGFVIDKFPISRPNLTFSTLTVSNMSPEDSSIYLCSVAPVLGNGYTFGSGTRLTVV.

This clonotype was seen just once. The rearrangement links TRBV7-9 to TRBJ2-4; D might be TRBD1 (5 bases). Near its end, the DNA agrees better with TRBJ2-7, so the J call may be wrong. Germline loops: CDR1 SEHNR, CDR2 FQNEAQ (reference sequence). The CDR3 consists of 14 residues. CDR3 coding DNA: TGTGCCAGCAGCTTTTCAGGGAATCCCAACGAGCAGTACTTC. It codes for CASSFSGNPNEQYF.

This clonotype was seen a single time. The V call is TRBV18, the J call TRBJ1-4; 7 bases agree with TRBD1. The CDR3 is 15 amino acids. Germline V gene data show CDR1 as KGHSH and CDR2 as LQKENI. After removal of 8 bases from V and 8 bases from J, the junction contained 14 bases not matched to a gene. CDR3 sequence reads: CASTLKTGRGEKLFF. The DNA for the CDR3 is TGTGCCAGCACGCTAAAGACAGGGCGAGGCGAAAAACTGTTTTTT.

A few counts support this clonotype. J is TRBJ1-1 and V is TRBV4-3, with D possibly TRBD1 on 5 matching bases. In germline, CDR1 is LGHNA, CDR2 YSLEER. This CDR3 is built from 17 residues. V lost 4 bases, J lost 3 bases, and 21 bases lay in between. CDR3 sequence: CASSLEPNWGEDTEAFF. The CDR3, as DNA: TGCGCCAGCAGCCTGGAACCAAATTGGGGGGAAGACACTGAAGCTTTCTTT.

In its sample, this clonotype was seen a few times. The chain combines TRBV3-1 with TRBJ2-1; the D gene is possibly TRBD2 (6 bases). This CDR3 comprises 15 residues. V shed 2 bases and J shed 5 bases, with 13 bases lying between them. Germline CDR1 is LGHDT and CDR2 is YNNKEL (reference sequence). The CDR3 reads CASSQSAGPHNEQFF. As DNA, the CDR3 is TGTGCCAGCAGCCAATCCGCGGGGCCGCACAATGAGCAGTTCTTC.

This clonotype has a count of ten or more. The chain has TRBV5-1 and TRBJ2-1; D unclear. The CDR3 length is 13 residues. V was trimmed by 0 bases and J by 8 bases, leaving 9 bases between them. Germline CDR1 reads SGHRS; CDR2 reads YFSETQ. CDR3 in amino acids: CASSLATIDEQFF. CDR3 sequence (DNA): TGCGCCAGCAGCTTGGCGACGATCGATGAGCAGTTCTTC. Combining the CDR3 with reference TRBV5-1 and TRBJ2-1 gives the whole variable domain KAGVTQTPRYLIKTRGQQVTLSCSPISGHRSVSWYQQTPGQGLQFLFEYFSETQRNKGNFPGRFSGRQFSNSRSEMNVSTLELGDSALYLCASSLATIDEQFFGPGTRLTVL.

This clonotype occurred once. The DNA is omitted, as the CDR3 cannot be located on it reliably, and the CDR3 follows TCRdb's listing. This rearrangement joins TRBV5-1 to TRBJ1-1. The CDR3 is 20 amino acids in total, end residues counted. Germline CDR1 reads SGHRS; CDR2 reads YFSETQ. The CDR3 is CASSIAGETQYFGPGTEAFF.

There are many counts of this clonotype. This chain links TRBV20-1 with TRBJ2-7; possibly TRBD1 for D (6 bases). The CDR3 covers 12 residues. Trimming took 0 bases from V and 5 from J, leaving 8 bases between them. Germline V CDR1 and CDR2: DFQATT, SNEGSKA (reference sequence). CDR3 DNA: TGCAGTGCTAGAGAACCAGGGGACGAGCAGTACTTC. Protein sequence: CSAREPGDEQYF.

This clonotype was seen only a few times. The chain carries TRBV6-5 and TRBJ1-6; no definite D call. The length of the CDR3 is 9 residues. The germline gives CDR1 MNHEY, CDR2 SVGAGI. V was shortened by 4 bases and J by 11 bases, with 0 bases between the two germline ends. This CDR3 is CASSSPLHF. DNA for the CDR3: TGTGCCAGCAGTTCACCCCTCCACTTT.

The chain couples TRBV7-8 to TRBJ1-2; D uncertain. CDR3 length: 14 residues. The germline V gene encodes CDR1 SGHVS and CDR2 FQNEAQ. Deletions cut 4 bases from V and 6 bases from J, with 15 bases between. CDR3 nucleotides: TGTGCCAGCAGCTCCTCCCCGGAGATTGATGGCTACACCTTC. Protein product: CASSSSPEIDGYTF.

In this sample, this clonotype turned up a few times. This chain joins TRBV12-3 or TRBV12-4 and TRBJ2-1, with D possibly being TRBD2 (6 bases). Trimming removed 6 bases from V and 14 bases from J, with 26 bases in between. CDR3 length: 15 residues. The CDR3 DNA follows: TGTGCCAGCAGCCCATCCGGGAGCGTAAACCTGCGAAAGTTCTTC. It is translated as CASSPSGSVNLRKFF.

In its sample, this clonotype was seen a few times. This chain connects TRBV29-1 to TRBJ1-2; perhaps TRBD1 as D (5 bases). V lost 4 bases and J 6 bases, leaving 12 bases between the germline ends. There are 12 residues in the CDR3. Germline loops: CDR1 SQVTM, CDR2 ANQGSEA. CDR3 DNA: TGCAGCGTTGTGGGACCTGGGGATGGCTACACCTTC. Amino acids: CSVVGPGDGYTF.

Here the CDR3 reads CASSLVTTGISYEQYF. CDR3 coding DNA: TGTGCCAGCAGCTTAGTCACGACAGGGATCTCCTACGAGCAGTACTTC. This rearrangement joins TRBV7-2 to TRBJ2-7; 7 nucleotides line up with TRBD1. The CDR3 is 16 residues long. From germline, CDR1 is SGHTA and CDR2 FQGNSA. The trim removed 1 base at V and 0 bases at J, leaving 6 bases unmatched.